This T cell receptor beta chain was recovered during a study of blood T cell repertoires in COVID-19. Assay: immunoSEQ multiplex PCR; the TCRdb copy retains only in-frame clones and omits some. The sample lists 200,000 to 250,000 clones; about 84% were seen once. This CDR3 comprises 18 residues. Trimming at V came to 4 bases and at J to 0 bases, leaving 13 bases not matched to a gene. The germline V gene has CDR1 SEHNR and CDR2 FQNEAQ (reference sequence). The chain is built from TRBV7-9 and TRBJ2-3, with 7 bases lining up with TRBD1. The receptor's source is a man older than 75 with acute or convalescent COVID-19. The sequenced material came from peripheral blood. CDR3 in amino acids: CASSSYPQPGQSTDTQYF. Written as DNA, the CDR3 is TGTGCCAGCAGCTCGTATCCCCAACCGGGACAGAGCACAGATACGCAGTATTTT.